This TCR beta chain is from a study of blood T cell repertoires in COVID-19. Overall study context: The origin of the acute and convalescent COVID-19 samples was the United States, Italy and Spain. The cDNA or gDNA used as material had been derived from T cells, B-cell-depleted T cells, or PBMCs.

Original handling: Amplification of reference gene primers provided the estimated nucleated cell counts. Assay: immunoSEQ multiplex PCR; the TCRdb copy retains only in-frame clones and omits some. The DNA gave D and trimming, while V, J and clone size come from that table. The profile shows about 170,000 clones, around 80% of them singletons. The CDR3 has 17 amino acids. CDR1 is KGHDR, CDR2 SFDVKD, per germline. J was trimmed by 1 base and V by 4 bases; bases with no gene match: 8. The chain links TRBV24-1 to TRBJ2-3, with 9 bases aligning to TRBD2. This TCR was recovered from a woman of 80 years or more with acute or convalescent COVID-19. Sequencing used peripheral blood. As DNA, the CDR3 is TGTGCCACCAGTGAGGGGGCGAGCGGGAGGCGCACAGATACGCAGTATTTT. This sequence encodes CATSEGASGRRTDTQYF.